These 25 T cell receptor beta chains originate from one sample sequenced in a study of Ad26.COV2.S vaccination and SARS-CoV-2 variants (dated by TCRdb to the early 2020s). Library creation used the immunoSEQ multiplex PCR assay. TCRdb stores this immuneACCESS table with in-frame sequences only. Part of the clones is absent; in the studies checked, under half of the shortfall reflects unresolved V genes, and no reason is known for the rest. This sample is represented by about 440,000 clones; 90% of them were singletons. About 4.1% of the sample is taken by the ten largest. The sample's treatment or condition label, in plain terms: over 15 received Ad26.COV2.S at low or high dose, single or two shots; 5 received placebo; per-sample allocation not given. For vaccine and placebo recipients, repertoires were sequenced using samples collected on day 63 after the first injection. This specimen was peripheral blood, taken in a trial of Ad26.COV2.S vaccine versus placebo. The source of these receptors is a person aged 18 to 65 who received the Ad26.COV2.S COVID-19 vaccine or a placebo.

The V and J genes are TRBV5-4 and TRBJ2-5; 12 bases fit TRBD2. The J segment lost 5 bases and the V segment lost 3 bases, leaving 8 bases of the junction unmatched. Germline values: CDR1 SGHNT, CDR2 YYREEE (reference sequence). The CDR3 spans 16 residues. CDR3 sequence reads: CASSSRLAGGVETQYF. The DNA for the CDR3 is TGTGCCAGCAGCTCCCGTCTAGCGGGAGGGGTGGAGACCCAGTACTTC. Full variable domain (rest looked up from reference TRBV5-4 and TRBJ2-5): ETGVTQSPTHLIKTRGQQVTLRCSSQSGHNTVSWYQQALGQGPQFIFQYYREEENGRGNFPPRFSGLQFPNYSSELNVNALELDDSALYLCASSSRLAGGVETQYFGPGTRLLVL.

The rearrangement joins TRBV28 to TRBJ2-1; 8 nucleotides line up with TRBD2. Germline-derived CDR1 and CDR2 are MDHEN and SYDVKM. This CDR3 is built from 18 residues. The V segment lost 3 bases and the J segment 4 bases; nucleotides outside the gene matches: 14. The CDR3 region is CASSFLGVAGIVYNEQFF. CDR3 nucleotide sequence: TGTGCCAGCAGTTTCCTTGGGGTAGCGGGAATCGTTTACAATGAGCAGTTCTTC.

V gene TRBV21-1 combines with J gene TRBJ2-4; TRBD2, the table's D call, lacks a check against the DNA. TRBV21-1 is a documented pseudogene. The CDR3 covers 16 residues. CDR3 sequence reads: CASSPTSETAKNIQYF. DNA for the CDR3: TGTGCCAGCAGCCCCACTAGCGAAACAGCCAAAAACATTCAGTACTTC.

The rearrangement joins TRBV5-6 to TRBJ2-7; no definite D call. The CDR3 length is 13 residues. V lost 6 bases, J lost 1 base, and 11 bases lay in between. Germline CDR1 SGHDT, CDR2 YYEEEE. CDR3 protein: CASIERTSYEQYF. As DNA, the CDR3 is TGTGCCAGCATCGAACGGACGTCCTACGAGCAGTACTTC.

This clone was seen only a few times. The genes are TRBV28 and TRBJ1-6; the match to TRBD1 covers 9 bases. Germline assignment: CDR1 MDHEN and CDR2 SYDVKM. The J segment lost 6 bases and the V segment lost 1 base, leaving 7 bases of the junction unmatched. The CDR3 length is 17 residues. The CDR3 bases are TGTGCCAGCAGTTTATTCGGACAGGGGAGTCGTAATTCACCCCTCCACTTT. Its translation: CASSLFGQGSRNSPLHF. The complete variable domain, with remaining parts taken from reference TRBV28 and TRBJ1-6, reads DVKVTQSSRYLVKRTGEKVFLECVQDMDHENMFWYRQDPGLGLRLIYFSYDVKMKEKGDIPEGYSVSREKKERFSLILESASTNQTSMYLCASSLFGQGSRNSPLHFGNGTRLTVT.

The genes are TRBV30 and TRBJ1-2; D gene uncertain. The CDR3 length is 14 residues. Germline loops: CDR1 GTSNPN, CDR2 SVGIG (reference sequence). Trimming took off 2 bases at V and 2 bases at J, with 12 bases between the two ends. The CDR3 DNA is TGTGCCTGGAGTACGAGTAGCTTGAACTATGGCTACACCTTC. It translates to CAWSTSSLNYGYTF. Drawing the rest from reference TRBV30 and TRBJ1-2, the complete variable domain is SQTIHQWPATLVQPVGSPLSLECTVEGTSNPNLYWYRQAAGRGLQLLFYSVGIGQISSEVPQNLSASRPQDRQFILSSKKLLLSDSGFYLCAWSTSSLNYGYTFGSGTRLTVV.

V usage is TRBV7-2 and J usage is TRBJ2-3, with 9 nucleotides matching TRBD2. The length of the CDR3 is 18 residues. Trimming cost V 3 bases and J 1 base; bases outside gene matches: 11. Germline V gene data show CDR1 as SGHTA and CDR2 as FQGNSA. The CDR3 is CASSFLLAGGGGTDTQYF. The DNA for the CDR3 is TGTGCCAGCAGCTTCTTACTAGCGGGTGGGGGAGGCACAGATACGCAGTATTTT. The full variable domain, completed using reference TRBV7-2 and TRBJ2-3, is GAGVSQSPSNKVTEKGKDVELRCDPISGHTALYWYRQSLGQGLEFLIYFQGNSAPDKSGLPSDRFSAERTGGSVSTLTIQRTQQEDSAVYLCASSFLLAGGGGTDTQYFGPGTRLTVL.

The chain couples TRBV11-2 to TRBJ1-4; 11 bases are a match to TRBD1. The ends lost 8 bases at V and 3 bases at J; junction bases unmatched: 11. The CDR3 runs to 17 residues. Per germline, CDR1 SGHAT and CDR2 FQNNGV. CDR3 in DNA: TGTGCCAGCGTAAAAGGGACAGGGGGGGGAGCTAATGAAAAACTGTTTTTT. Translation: CASVKGTGGGANEKLFF.

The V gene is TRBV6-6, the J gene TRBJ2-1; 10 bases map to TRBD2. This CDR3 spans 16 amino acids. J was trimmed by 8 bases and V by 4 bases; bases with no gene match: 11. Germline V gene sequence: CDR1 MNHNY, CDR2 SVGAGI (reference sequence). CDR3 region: CASSSPLAGVPHEQFF. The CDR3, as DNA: TGTGCCAGCAGTTCCCCTCTAGCGGGAGTACCCCATGAGCAGTTCTTC.

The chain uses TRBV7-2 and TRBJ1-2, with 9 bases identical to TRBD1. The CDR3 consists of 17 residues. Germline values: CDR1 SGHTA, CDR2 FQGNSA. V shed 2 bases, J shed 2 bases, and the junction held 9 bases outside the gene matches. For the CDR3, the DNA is TGTGCCAGCAGCTTACTGACAGGGGGAGACCTAAACTATGGCTACACCTTC. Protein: CASSLLTGGDLNYGYTF.

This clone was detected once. The CDR3 coding sequence is TGTGCCAGCAGAACCAGGGTTAGCACCGGGGAGCTGTTTTTT. This sequence encodes CASRTRVSTGELFF. This chain connects TRBV6-5 to TRBJ2-2; D may be TRBD1 (5 bases). From germline, CDR1 is MNHEY and CDR2 SVGAGI. Trimming stripped 6 bases from V and 4 bases from J, with 12 bases between. The CDR3 has 14 residues.

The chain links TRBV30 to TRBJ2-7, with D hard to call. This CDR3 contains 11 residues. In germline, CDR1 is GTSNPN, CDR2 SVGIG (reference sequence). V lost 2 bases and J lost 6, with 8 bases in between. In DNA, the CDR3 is TGTGCCTGGAGTTCCCTCGCCGAGCAGTACTTC. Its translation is CAWSSLAEQYF.

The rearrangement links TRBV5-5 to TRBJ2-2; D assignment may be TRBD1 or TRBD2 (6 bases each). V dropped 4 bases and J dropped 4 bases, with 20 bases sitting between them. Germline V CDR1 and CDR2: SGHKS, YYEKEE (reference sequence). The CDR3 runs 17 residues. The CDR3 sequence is CASSLYLESGATGELFF. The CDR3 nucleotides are TGTGCCAGCAGCCTATATTTGGAATCGGGGGCCACCGGGGAGCTGTTTTTT. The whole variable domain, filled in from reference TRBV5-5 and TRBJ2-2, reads DAGVTQSPTHLIKTRGQQVTLRCSPISGHKSVSWYQQVLGQGPQFIFQYYEKEERGRGNFPDRFSARQFPNYSSELNVNALLLGDSALYLCASSLYLESGATGELFFGEGSRLTVL.

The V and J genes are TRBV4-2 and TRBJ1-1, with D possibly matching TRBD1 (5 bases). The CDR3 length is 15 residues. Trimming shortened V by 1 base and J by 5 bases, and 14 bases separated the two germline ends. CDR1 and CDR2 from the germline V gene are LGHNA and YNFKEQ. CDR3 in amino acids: CASSQVGQGGTEAFF. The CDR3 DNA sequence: TGTGCCAGCAGCCAAGTAGGGCAGGGCGGGACTGAAGCTTTCTTT.

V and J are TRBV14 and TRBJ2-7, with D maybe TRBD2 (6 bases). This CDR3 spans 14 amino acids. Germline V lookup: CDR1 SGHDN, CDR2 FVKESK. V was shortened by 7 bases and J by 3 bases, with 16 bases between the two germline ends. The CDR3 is CASITRDSYYEQYF. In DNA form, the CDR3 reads TGTGCCAGCATCACCCGGGACTCATACTACGAGCAGTACTTC.

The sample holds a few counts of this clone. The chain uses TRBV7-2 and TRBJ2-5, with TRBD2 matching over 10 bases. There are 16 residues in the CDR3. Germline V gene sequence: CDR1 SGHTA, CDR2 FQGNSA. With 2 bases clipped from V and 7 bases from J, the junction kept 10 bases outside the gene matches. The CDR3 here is CASSLSPSGGGGTQYF. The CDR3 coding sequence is TGTGCCAGCAGCTTATCGCCTAGCGGGGGAGGAGGGACCCAGTACTTC.

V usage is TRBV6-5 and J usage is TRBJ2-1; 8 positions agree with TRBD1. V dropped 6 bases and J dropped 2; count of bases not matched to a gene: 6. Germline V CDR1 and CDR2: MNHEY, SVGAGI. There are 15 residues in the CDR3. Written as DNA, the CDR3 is TGTGCCAGCAGCAGGACAGGGACCCCCTACAATGAGCAGTTCTTC. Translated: CASSRTGTPYNEQFF.

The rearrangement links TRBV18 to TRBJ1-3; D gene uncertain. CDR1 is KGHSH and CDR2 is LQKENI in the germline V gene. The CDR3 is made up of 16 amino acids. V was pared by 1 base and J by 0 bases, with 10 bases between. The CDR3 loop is CASSPRGPSSGNTIYF. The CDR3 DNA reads TGTGCCAGCTCACCACGCGGCCCAAGCTCTGGAAACACCATATATTTT.

The CDR3 DNA is TGTGCCACCAGCAGAGATCAATTCGGGGCCGACACAGATACGCAGTATTTT. Translation gives CATSRDQFGADTDTQYF. The chain uses TRBV15 and TRBJ2-3; the D gene could be TRBD1 or TRBD2 (5 bases each). Germline values: CDR1 LNHNV, CDR2 YYDKDF (reference sequence). The length of the CDR3 is 17 residues. The V end lost 0 bases, the J end lost 2 bases, and 15 bases lay between the germline ends.

This CDR3 reads CASSFLGAGETQYF. Written as DNA, the CDR3 is TGTGCCAGCAGCTTCCTGGGGGCCGGGGAGACCCAGTACTTC. This chain links TRBV7-9 with TRBJ2-5; D is perhaps TRBD1 (6 bases). The CDR3 extends over 14 amino acids. V shed 3 bases and J shed 5 bases, with 13 bases lying between them. Germline V gives CDR1 SEHNR, CDR2 FQNEAQ (reference sequence).

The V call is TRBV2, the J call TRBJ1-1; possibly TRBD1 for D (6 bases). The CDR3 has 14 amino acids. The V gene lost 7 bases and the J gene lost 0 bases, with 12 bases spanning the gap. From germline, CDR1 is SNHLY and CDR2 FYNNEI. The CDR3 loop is CASIRQGLNTEAFF. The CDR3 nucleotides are TGTGCCAGCATTCGTCAGGGGCTGAACACTGAAGCTTTCTTT.

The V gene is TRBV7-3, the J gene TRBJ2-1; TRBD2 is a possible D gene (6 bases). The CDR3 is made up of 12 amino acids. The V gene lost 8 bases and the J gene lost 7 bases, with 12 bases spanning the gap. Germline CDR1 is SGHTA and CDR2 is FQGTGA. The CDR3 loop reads CASGSGRNEQFF. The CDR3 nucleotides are TGTGCCAGCGGTAGCGGTAGGAATGAGCAGTTCTTC.

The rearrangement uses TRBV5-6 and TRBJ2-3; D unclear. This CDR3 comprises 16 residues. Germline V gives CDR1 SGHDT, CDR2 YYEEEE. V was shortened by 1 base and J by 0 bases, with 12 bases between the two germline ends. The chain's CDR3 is CASSLMSGPSTDTQYF. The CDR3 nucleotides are TGTGCCAGCAGCTTGATGTCAGGTCCTAGCACAGATACGCAGTATTTT.

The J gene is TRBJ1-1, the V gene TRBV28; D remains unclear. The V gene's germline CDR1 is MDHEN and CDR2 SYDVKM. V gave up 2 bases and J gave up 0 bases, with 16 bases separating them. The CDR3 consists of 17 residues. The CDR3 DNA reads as TGTGCCAGCAGTTTAAGAAGTGGGTTCTTCATGAACACTGAAGCTTTCTTT. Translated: CASSLRSGFFMNTEAFF.

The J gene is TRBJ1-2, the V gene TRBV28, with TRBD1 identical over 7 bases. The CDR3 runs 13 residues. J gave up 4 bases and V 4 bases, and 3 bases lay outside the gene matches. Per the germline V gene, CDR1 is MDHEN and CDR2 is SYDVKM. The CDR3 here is CASSSGGLYGYTF. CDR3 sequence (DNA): TGTGCCAGCAGTTCAGGGGGGCTCTATGGCTACACCTTC.